A selection of T cell receptor beta chains follows, all from one sample in a study of shared clonotypes between healthy human individuals. This table comes from immunoSEQ multiplex PCR, and its TCRdb copy is limited to in-frame clones, with some not included. The data show millions of clones, approximately 93% seen once. Sequenced: naive CD4+ T cells from PBMCs. These receptor sequences come from a man aged 18 to 35 in good health. Some clones in this sample may be carry-over from other donors' samples. Each CDR3 is given with its conserved first and last residue. A D gene is named only where the DNA matches it firmly. Clone size is shown for a subset of rows, as once, few, many or a class of expanded clone.

clone_size: .; v_call: TRBV2; d_call: .; cdr3_aa: CASSLSRSTGELFF
clone_size: once; v_call: TRBV11-2; d_call: .; cdr3_aa: CASSLTPTNEKLFF
clone_size: .; v_call: TRBV28; d_call: .; cdr3_aa: CASTRRDRYNWEGYEQYF
clone_size: .; v_call: TRBV6-6; d_call: TRBD2; cdr3_aa: CASSRTSGRYTGELFF
clone_size: .; v_call: TRBV7-9; d_call: TRBD2; cdr3_aa: CASSPLAGRLSYEQYF
clone_size: .; v_call: TRBV5-1; d_call: TRBD1; cdr3_aa: CASAGQGAGDTQYF
clone_size: once; v_call: TRBV7-2; d_call: TRBD1; cdr3_aa: CASSLTGDNQPQHF
clone_size: .; v_call: TRBV6-5; d_call: TRBD1; cdr3_aa: CATGGQGHYGYTF
clone_size: few; v_call: TRBV5-1; d_call: .; cdr3_aa: CASSLGLGNEQFF
clone_size: .; v_call: TRBV30; d_call: .; cdr3_aa: CAWSRYNEQFF
clone_size: .; v_call: TRBV27; d_call: .; cdr3_aa: CASSFKGGAGEYYGYTF
clone_size: .; v_call: TRBV2; d_call: .; cdr3_aa: CASSEAGGGLYEQYF
clone_size: .; v_call: TRBV28; d_call: .; cdr3_aa: CASSPPGQPQHF
clone_size: .; v_call: TRBV18; d_call: .; cdr3_aa: CASSPVPSAGNTIYF
clone_size: .; v_call: TRBV28; d_call: .; cdr3_aa: CASSFGGIGEKLFF
clone_size: few; v_call: TRBV20-1; d_call: .; cdr3_aa: CSSWGYGELFF
clone_size: .; v_call: TRBV5-4; d_call: .; cdr3_aa: CASSLQGRLDQPQHF
clone_size: .; v_call: TRBV7-2; d_call: .; cdr3_aa: CASSSPIGTPAKVTQYF
clone_size: .; v_call: TRBV10-3; d_call: TRBD1; cdr3_aa: CAIGRTGGNQPQHF
clone_size: .; v_call: TRBV27; d_call: .; cdr3_aa: CASSLRQGQFYEQYF
clone_size: .; v_call: TRBV7-2; d_call: TRBD1; cdr3_aa: CASSLRGQGYQPQHF
clone_size: few; v_call: TRBV7-9; d_call: .; cdr3_aa: CASSSRLPRNTEAFF
clone_size: .; v_call: TRBV5-6; d_call: .; cdr3_aa: CASTPGMTGNTIYF
clone_size: .; v_call: TRBV4-1; d_call: .; cdr3_aa: CASSQVSIKLRGPYEQYF
clone_size: .; v_call: TRBV28; d_call: .; cdr3_aa: CASSLSRRRRVSYEQYF
clone_size: .; v_call: TRBV28; d_call: TRBD1; cdr3_aa: CASSWAGTGIYTGELFF
clone_size: once; v_call: TRBV7-2; d_call: .; cdr3_aa: CASSRRTVNTEAFF
clone_size: .; v_call: TRBV4-1; d_call: .; cdr3_aa: CASSQDWQETQYF
clone_size: .; v_call: TRBV30; d_call: .; cdr3_aa: CAWTVGDFEPTDTQYF
clone_size: .; v_call: TRBV6-6; d_call: .; cdr3_aa: CASSSTQTATDTQYF
clone_size: .; v_call: TRBV27; d_call: TRBD1; cdr3_aa: CASTQTGVGTDTQYF
clone_size: .; v_call: TRBV18; d_call: .; cdr3_aa: CASSPWRQEDTEAFF